These T cell receptor beta chains were read from a single sample in a study of vaccination and CD4 T cells after COVID-19. For these TCRs, the target antigens are not known. TCRdb reprocessed the PCR reads via MiXCR and lists one record per CDR3 protein. This table holds around 25,000 distinct CDR3 sequences, about two fifths found once. Sample: CD4+ T cells from blood, cultured in vitro, taken about 7 months after SARS-CoV-2 vaccination. Receptors were obtained from a human donor who had recovered from COVID-19. The CDR3 runs from the conserved cysteine through the conserved F or W. A D gene is named only where the DNA matches it firmly. Expanded clones are given a class, and other clones once, few, many or no size at all.

V gene,J gene,D gene,clone size,CDR3 protein,CDR3 DNA
TRBV7-9,TRBJ2-1,.,few,CASSLGWNEQFF,TGTGCCAGCAGCTTAGGGTGGAATGAGCAGTTCTTC
TRBV20-1,TRBJ2-1,TRBD2,few,CSAPGPAGVLGEQFF,TGCAGTGCTCCCGGTCCCGCGGGAGTGTTGGGTGAGCAGTTCTTC
TRBV20-1,TRBJ2-7,TRBD1,once,CSAQDRGSHEQYF,TGCAGTGCTCAGGACAGGGGCAGTCACGAGCAGTACTTC
TRBV20-1,TRBJ2-5,.,few,CSARVVPETQYF,TGCAGTGCTAGAGTGGTCCCTGAGACCCAGTACTTC
TRBV15,TRBJ2-3,.,few,CATSWGGDTQYF,TGTGCCACCTCCTGGGGCGGAGATACGCAGTATTTT
TRBV20-1,TRBJ2-3,.,few,CSARGGTSRGSTDTQYF,TGCAGTGCTAGAGGAGGCACTAGCAGGGGGAGCACAGATACGCAGTATTTT
TRBV28,TRBJ2-7,.,.,CASSFGLYEQYF,TGTGCCAGCAGTTTTGGCCTCTACGAGCAGTACTTC
TRBV7-3,TRBJ2-5,TRBD2,.,CASSPGTSGSKTQYF,TGTGCCAGCAGCCCAGGGACTAGCGGGAGTAAGACCCAGTACTTC
TRBV19,TRBJ2-5,.,.,CASSISYQETQYF,TGTGCCAGTAGTATTTCCTACCAAGAGACCCAGTACTTC
TRBV27,TRBJ1-1,TRBD1,.,CASSGNRGKRTEAFF,TGTGCCAGCAGCGGGAACAGGGGGAAGAGGACTGAAGCTTTCTTT
TRBV6-1,TRBJ2-1,.,few,CASSPRAGEQFF,TGTGCCAGCAGCCCGAGGGCAGGGGAGCAGTTCTTC
TRBV19,TRBJ1-5,TRBD1,.,CASSIATGGRVPQHF,TGTGCCAGTAGTATAGCAACAGGGGGTAGGGTGCCCCAGCATTTT
TRBV18,TRBJ1-2,.,once,CASSEDRNYGYTF,TGTGCCAGCTCAGAGGACAGAAACTATGGCTACACCTTC
TRBV15,TRBJ2-1,TRBD1,.,CATSRDRGQDNEQFF,TGTGCCACCAGCAGAGACAGGGGGCAGGACAATGAGCAGTTCTTC
TRBV28,TRBJ1-5,.,.,CASSLAGAYQPQHF,TGTGCCAGCAGTTTGGCGGGAGCCTATCAGCCCCAGCATTTT
TRBV20-1,TRBJ1-5,.,few,CSALGGLGVNSNQPQHF,TGCAGTGCTTTGGGTGGTCTCGGGGTGAATAGCAATCAGCCCCAGCATTTT
TRBV6-1,TRBJ1-2,TRBD1,.,CASSRDSDYGYTF,TGTGCCAGCAGTAGGGACAGCGACTATGGCTACACCTTC
TRBV7-9,TRBJ1-2,.,.,CASSSGDYGYTF,TGTGCCAGCAGCTCCGGGGACTATGGCTACACCTTC
TRBV7-9,TRBJ2-5,.,few,CASSLALLGEQYF,TGTGCCAGCAGCTTAGCCCTCCTCGGGGAGCAGTACTTC
TRBV27,TRBJ2-5,.,.,CASSLHGVQETQYF,TGTGCCAGCAGTTTACACGGCGTCCAAGAGACCCAGTACTTC
TRBV20-1,TRBJ2-3,TRBD2,.,CSAPDRGSVGTDTQYF,TGCAGTGCCCCTGACCGCGGGAGTGTGGGCACAGATACGCAGTATTTT
TRBV27,TRBJ1-5,.,.,CASSPRVQVNNQPQHF,TGTGCCAGCAGTCCTCGGGTACAGGTGAACAATCAGCCCCAGCATTTT